What follows is one T cell receptor (beta chain) and its context. What it recognizes is unknown. In germline, CDR1 is SGHTA, CDR2 FQGNSA. Trimming cost V 5 bases and J 6 bases; bases outside gene matches: 7. The CDR3 covers 14 residues. This sample was taken from a study of shared clonotypes between healthy human individuals. Study-level points and caveats: The low donor count limited represented genetic and exposure-history diversity.

This was a deep-level run. Assay: immunoSEQ multiplex PCR; the TCRdb copy retains only in-frame clones and omits some. Counted here are roughly 2,300,000 clones, 80% to 95% occurring once; the ten biggest clones make up 0.37%. The chain links TRBV7-2 to TRBJ1-5; TRBD1 aligns across 7 bases. This clonotype originated in a man aged 18 to 30 in good health. Some clones in this sample may be carry-over from other donors' samples. The sequencing input was naive CD4+ T cells from PBMCs. Subset described: CD45RA+ positively selected. The CDR3 spells CASSHRQGGQPQHF. CDR3 nucleotide sequence: TGTGCCAGCAGCCACCGACAGGGCGGTCAGCCCCAGCATTTT.